These 2 T cell receptor beta chains share one sample of origin, sequenced in a study of graft-versus-host responses after intestinal transplantation. The method was immunoSEQ multiplex PCR; TCRdb's version includes in-frame clones alone and lacks a portion of them. The data contain approximately 9,000 clones, about 32% of them seen just once; the ten biggest clones take up about 3.5%. The sample here was alloreactive CD4+ T cells from a mixed lymphocyte reaction culture, taken before intestinal transplant. The subset here: CFSE-low proliferating T cells sorted from roughly six-day pre-transplant mixed lymphocyte reaction (GvH or HvG direction). These receptors were obtained from a human patient who received an intestinal transplant.

The rearrangement links TRBV7-2 to TRBJ2-1, with 9 bases identical to TRBD2. Germline-derived CDR1 and CDR2 are SGHTA and FQGNSA. The CDR3 is made up of 17 amino acids. The V segment lost 1 base and the J segment 4 bases; nucleotides outside the gene matches: 8. Here the CDR3 reads CASSLVLAGDGYNEQFF. In DNA, the CDR3 is TGTGCCAGCAGCTTAGTCTTAGCGGGAGATGGGTACAATGAGCAGTTCTTC.

By share, this clone counts as medium-sized. The chain is built from TRBV9 and TRBJ2-7, with D tentatively TRBD1 (6 bases). The V gene lost 4 bases and the J gene lost 3 bases, with 17 bases spanning the gap. The germline CDR1 and CDR2 sequences are SGDLS and YYNGEE. The CDR3 loop spans 15 amino acids. The CDR3 DNA is TGTGCCAGCAGCCCCGCGGACAGCCTACGCTACGAGCAGTACTTC. Translation gives CASSPADSLRYEQYF. Full variable domain (missing parts from reference TRBV9 and TRBJ2-7): DSGVTQTPKHLITATGQRVTLRCSPRSGDLSVYWYQQSLDQGLQFLIQYYNGEERAKGNILERFSAQQFPDLHSELNLSSLELGDSALYFCASSPADSLRYEQYFGPGTRLTVT.